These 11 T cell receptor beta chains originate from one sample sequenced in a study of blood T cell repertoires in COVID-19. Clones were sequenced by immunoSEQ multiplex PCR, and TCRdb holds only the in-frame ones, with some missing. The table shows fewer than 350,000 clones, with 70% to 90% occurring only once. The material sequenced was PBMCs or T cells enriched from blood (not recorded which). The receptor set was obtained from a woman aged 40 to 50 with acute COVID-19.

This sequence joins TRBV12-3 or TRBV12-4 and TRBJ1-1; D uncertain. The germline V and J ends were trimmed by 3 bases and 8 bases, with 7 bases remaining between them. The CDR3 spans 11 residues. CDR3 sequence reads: CASSLRQEAFF. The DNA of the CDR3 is TGTGCCAGCAGTTTGAGGCAGGAAGCTTTCTTT.

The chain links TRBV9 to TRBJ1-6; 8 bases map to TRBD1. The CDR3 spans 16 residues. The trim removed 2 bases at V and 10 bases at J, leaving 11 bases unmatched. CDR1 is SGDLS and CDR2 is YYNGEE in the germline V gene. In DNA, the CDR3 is TGTGCCAGCAGCGTTAAAATCTCAGGGGGCGAATCACCCCTCCACTTT. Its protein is CASSVKISGGESPLHF.

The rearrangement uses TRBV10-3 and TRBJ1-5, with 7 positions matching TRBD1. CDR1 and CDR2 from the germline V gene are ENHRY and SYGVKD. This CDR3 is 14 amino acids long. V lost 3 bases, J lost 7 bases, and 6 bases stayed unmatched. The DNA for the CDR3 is TGTGCCATCAGTGAAGGAGGGGGCAGGCAGCCCCAGCATTTT. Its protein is CAISEGGGRQPQHF.

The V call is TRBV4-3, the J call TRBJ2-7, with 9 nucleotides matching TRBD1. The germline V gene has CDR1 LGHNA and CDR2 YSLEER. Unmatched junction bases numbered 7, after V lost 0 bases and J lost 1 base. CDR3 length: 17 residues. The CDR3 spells CASSQDTGGPYSYEQYF. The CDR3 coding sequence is TGCGCCAGCAGCCAAGATACAGGGGGCCCCTATTCCTACGAGCAGTACTTC.

CDR3 nucleotide sequence: TGTGCCAGCAGCCCCCGGGACAGGGTGAGGGTAGCCCAGTACTTC. Translation: CASSPRDRVRVAQYF. The V gene is TRBV21-1, the J gene TRBJ2-5; TRBD1 was called by the table and not checked on the DNA. TRBV21-1 corresponds to a pseudogene. This CDR3 has 15 amino acids.

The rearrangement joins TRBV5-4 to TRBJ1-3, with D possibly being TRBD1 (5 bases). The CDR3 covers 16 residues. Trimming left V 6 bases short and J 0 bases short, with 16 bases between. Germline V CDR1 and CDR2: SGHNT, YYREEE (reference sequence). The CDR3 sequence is CASTPGGDFSGNTIYF. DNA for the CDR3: TGTGCCAGCACCCCCGGGGGGGACTTCTCTGGAAACACCATATATTTT.

As DNA, the CDR3 is TGCGCCAGCAGCTTGGGGCTCTCTAGCGGGGGGGCCCATGAGCAGTTCTTC. It codes for CASSLGLSSGGAHEQFF. The chain joins TRBV5-1 to TRBJ2-1, with 12 positions matching TRBD2. With 0 bases clipped from V and 8 bases from J, the junction kept 9 bases outside the gene matches. Looked up from germline, CDR1 is SGHRS and CDR2 is YFSETQ. The CDR3 is made up of 17 amino acids.

The CDR3 DNA sequence: TGTGCCAGCAGCTTGGAGAGTCAGACAATTTATGGCTACACCTTC. Its protein is CASSLESQTIYGYTF. The genes are TRBV5-4 and TRBJ1-2, with D uncertain. V shed 0 bases and J shed 5 bases, with 14 bases lying between them. CDR1 and CDR2 (germline): SGHNT, YYREEE (reference sequence). The CDR3 sequence is 15 residues long.

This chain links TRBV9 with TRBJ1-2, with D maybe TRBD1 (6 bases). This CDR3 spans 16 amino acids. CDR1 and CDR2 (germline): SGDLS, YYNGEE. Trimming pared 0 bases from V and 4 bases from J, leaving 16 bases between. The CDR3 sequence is CASSVGTDRNSYGYTF. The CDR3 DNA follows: TGTGCCAGCAGCGTAGGGACTGACAGGAACAGCTATGGCTACACCTTC.

The CDR3 region is CASSLDWDRGEKLFF. Here the CDR3 DNA reads TGTGCCAGCAGCTTAGATTGGGACAGGGGGGAAAAACTGTTTTTT. V gene TRBV7-9 combines with J gene TRBJ1-4; 11 positions agree with TRBD1. V lost 1 base and J lost 8; bases outside the gene matches: 3. The CDR3 covers 15 residues. Per germline, CDR1 SEHNR and CDR2 FQNEAQ (reference sequence).

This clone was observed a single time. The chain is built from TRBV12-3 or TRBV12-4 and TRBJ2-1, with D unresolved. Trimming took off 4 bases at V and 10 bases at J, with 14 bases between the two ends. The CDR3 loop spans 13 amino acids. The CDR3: CASSSQNVLEQFF. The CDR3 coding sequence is TGTGCCAGCAGTTCTCAGAACGTGCTCGAGCAGTTCTTC.